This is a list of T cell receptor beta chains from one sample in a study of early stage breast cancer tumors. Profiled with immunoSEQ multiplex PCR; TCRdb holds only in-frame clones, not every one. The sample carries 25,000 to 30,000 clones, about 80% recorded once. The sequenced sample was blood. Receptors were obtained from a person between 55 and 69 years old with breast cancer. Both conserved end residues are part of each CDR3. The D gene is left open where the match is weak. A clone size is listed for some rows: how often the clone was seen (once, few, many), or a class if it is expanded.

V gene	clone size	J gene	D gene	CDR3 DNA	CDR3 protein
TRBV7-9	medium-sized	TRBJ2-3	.	TGTGCCAGCAGCTCCCCCGGTAGGGGGACAGATACGCAGTATTTT	CASSSPGRGTDTQYF
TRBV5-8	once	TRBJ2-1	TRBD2	TGTGCCAGCAGCCACAATCTAGCGGGAGGGTCCAATGAGCAGTTCTTC	CASSHNLAGGSNEQFF
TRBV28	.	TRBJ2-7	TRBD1	TGTGCCAGCAGTGGACCGGGACAGGGAGGCAAGCAGTACTTC	CASSGPGQGGKQYF
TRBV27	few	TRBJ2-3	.	TGTGCCAGCAGTTTAACTGCGGATTATGGAGATACGCAGTATTTT	CASSLTADYGDTQYF
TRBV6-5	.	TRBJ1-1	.	TGTGCCAGCAGTTACTTGCAACTTGAAGCTTTCTTT	CASSYLQLEAFF
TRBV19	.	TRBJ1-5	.	TGTGCCAGTAATTCAGGGGTTATGAATCAGCCCCAGCATTTT	CASNSGVMNQPQHF
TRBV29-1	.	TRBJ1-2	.	TGCAGCGTTGAAGAGGAGGGGCTAAGCTATGGCTACACCTTC	CSVEEEGLSYGYTF
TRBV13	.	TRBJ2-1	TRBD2	TGTGCCAGCAGCTTAAAGGCCCCACTAGCGGGAGTGGACAATGAGCAGTTCTTC	CASSLKAPLAGVDNEQFF
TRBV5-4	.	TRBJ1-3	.	TGTGCCAGCAGCTTGGATAGACAGATCTCTGGAAACACCATATATTTT	CASSLDRQISGNTIYF
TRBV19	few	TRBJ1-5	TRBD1	TGTGCCAGTAGTATTCAACAGGGGACCAATCAGCCCCAGCATTTT	CASSIQQGTNQPQHF
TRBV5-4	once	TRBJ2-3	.	TGTGCCAGCAGCTTTAGTTTTACAGATACGCAGTATTTT	CASSFSFTDTQYF
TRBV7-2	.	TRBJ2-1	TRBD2	TGTGCCAGCAGCTTATCCGCTAGCGGGAGTAGTGAGCAGTTCTTC	CASSLSASGSSEQFF
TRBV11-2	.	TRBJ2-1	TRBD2	TGTGCCAGCAGCGGACTAGCGGGAGGATACAATGAGCAGTTCTTC	CASSGLAGGYNEQFF
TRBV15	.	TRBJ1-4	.	TGTGCCACCAGCAGAGGCGGGGTGGGAGAAAAACTGTTTTTT	CATSRGGVGEKLFF
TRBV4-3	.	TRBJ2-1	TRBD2	TGCGCCAGCAGCCAAGGCCCACTAGCGGGCGGAAACAATGAGCAGTTCTTC	CASSQGPLAGGNNEQFF
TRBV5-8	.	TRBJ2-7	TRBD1	TGTGCCAGCAGACCGAAGGGGGCTATCGACGAGCAGTACTTC	CASRPKGAIDEQYF
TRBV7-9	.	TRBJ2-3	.	TGTGCCAGCAGCTTAGTACTAGCCGGTAGCACAGATACGCAGTATTTT	CASSLVLAGSTDTQYF
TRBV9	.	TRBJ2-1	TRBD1	TGTGCCAGCAGCGAGGGCCGGGACAGGGCGATCGATGAGCAGTTCTTC	CASSEGRDRAIDEQFF
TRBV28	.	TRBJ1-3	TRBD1	TGTGCCAGCAGTGGAGGCGGGGGGACAGGGGGATACGGAAACACCATATATTTT	CASSGGGGTGGYGNTIYF
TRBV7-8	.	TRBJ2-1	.	TGTGCCAGCAGTTCGAATGAGGGCTCCTACAATGAGCAGTTCTTC	CASSSNEGSYNEQFF
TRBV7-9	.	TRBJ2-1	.	TGTGCCACCTCCTCGGGAAGACCGAGCTCCTACAATGAGCAGTTCTTC	CATSSGRPSSYNEQFF
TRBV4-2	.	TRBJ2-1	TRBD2	TGTGCCAGCAGCCAAGATCTGAGGCGGGAGGTTCCGAATGAGCAGTTCTTC	CASSQDLRREVPNEQFF
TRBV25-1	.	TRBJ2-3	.	TGTGCCAGCAGTGAAGGGGGAGGAACAGATACGCAGTATTTT	CASSEGGGTDTQYF
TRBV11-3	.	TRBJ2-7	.	TGTGCCAGCAGCCTTAGCTCCTACGAGCAGTACTTC	CASSLSSYEQYF
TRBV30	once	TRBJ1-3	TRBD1	TGTGCCTGGAGTGTACAGGGGAACACCATATATTTT	CAWSVQGNTIYF
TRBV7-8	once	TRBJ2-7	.	TGTGCCAGCAGCTTCCATTACGAGCAGTACTTC	CASSFHYEQYF
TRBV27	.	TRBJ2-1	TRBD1	TGTGCCAGCACTACAGGGGGGAAGTTCTTC	CASTTGGKFF
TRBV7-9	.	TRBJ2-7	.	TGTGCCAGCAGCCAGAGGGGGTTCGAGCAGTACTTC	CASSQRGFEQYF
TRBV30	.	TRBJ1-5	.	TGTGCCTGGAGTGTAGGAGGGGAATATAGCAATCAGCCCCAGCATTTT	CAWSVGGEYSNQPQHF
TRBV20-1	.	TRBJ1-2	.	TGCAGTGCTAGACGGGGAAATGGCTACACCTTC	CSARRGNGYTF
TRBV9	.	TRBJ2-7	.	TGTGCCAGCAGCGTATCGACTAGTACCTACGAGCAGTACTTC	CASSVSTSTYEQYF
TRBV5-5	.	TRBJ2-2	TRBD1	TGTGCCAGCAGCTCGACAGGGGGCGGGCTGTTTTTT	CASSSTGGGLFF
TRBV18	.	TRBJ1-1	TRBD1	TGTGCCAGCTCACCTAGGGGACAGGGGGCGAACACTGAAGCTTTCTTT	CASSPRGQGANTEAFF
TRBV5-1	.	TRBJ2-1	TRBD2	TGCGCCAGCAGCTTGGGTTTAGCGGGCGGTGAGCAGTTCTTC	CASSLGLAGGEQFF
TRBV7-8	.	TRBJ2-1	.	TGTGCCAGCAGCTTAGACCGGGTGATAGCAAGGGAGCAGTTCTTC	CASSLDRVIAREQFF
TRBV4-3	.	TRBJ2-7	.	TGCGCCAGCAGCCAAGAGGCGCAGGGCACTTACGAGCAGTACTTC	CASSQEAQGTYEQYF
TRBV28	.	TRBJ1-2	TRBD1	TGTGCCAGCAGTCCTTTTCCGGGACAGGGAACCTACACCTTC	CASSPFPGQGTYTF
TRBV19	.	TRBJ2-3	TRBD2	TGTGCCAGTAGAGCTACTAGCGGGGGGGGTAATACGCAGTATTTT	CASRATSGGGNTQYF
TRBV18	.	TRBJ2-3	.	TGTGCCAGCTCCCCAGTTTCGGGGGCAGATACGCAGTATTTT	CASSPVSGADTQYF
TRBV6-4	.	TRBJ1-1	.	TGTGCCAGCAGTGAAACTACAGGAAACGGGGGGAACACTGAAGCTTTCTTT	CASSETTGNGGNTEAFF
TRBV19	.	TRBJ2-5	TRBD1	TGTGCCAGTAGTGCCCGACAGGGAAGCTTGGTGACCCAGTACTTC	CASSARQGSLVTQYF
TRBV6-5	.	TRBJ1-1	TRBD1	TGTGCCAGCAGTTACTCCAGGGGGAGCACTGAAGCTTTCTTT	CASSYSRGSTEAFF
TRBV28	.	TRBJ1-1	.	TGTGCCAGCAGTGGATGGCGGGCTAGTACTGAAGCTTTCTTT	CASSGWRASTEAFF